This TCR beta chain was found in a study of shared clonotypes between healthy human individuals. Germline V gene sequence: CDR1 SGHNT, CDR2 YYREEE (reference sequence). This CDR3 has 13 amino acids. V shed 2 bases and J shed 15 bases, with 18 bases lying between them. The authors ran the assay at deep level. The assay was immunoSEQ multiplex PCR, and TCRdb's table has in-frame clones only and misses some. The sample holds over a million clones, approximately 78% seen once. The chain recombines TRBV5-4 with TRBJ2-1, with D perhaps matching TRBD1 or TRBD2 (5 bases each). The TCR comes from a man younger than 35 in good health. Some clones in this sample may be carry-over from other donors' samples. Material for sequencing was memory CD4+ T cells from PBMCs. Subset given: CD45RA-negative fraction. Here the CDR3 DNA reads TGTGCCAGCAGCTTATCTTTAGAGGGCCAGGGGTTCTTC. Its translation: CASSLSLEGQGFF. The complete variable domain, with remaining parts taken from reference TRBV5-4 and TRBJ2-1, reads ETGVTQSPTHLIKTRGQQVTLRCSSQSGHNTVSWYQQALGQGPQFIFQYYREEENGRGNFPPRFSGLQFPNYSSELNVNALELDDSALYLCASSLSLEGQGFFGPGTRLTVL.